This T cell receptor (beta chain) was captured by sequencing in a study of spatial heterogeneity in lung cancer. Study-level findings and limits: Tumoral mutation counts were tracked by counts of expanded intratumoral alpha and beta TCRs.

Comments on this clonotype: The antigen remains unidentified.

Trimming cost V 3 bases and J 2 bases; bases outside gene matches: 9. Germline V gene lookup returns CDR1 SEHNR and CDR2 FQNEAQ (reference sequence). CDR3 length: 17 residues. Documented time point: sample taken at primary tumor resection. MiXCR was run by TCRdb on the 5' RACE reads, yielding one entry per CDR3 protein. Among roughly 8,000 distinct CDR3 sequences listed, about 7% were seen once. Source: lung tumor tissue, taken at surgery. The chain carries TRBV7-9 and TRBJ2-3; 9 nucleotides align to TRBD2. The receptor comes from a female donor with early-stage non-small cell lung cancer. This CDR3 is CASSFPISGSDTDTQYF. The CDR3 nucleotides read TGTGCCAGCAGCTTCCCTATTAGCGGGAGTGACACAGATACGCAGTATTTT.